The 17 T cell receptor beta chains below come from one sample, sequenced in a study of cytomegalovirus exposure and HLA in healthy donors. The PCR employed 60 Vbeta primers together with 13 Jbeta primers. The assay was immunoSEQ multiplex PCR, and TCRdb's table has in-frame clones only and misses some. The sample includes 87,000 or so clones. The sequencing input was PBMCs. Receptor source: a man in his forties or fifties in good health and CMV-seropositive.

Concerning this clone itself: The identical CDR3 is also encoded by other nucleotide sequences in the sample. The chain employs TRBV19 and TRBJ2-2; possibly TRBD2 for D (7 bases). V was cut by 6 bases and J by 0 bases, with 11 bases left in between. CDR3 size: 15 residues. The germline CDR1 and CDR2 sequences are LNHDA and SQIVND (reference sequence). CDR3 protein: CASRMGGPNTGELFF. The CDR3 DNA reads TGTGCCAGTAGGATGGGGGGGCCGAACACCGGGGAGCTGTTTTTT.

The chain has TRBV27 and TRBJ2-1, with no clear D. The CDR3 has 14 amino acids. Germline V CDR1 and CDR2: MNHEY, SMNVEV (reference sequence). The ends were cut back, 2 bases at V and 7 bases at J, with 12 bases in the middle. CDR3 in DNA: TGTGCCAGCAGTTTACCCTCCCTGCTAAATGAGCAGTTCTTC. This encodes CASSLPSLLNEQFF.

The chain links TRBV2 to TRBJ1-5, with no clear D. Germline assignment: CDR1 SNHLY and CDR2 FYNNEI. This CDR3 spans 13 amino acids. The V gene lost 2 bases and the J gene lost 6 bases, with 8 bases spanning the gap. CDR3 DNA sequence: TGTGCCAGCAGTGAAATTACGCGTCAGCCCCAGCATTTT. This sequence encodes CASSEITRQPQHF.

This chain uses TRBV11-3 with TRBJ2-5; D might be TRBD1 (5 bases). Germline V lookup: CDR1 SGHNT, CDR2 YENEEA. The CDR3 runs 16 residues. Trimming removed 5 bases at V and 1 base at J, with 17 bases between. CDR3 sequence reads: CASSRRGRVPQETQYF. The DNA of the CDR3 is TGTGCCAGCAGCCGAAGGGGCAGGGTCCCCCAAGAGACCCAGTACTTC.

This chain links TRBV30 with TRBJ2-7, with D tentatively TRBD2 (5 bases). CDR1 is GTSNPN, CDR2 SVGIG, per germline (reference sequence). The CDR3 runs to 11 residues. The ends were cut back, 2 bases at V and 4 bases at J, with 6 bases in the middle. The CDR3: CAWSTSYEQYF. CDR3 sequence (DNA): TGTGCCTGGAGTACTAGTTACGAGCAGTACTTC.

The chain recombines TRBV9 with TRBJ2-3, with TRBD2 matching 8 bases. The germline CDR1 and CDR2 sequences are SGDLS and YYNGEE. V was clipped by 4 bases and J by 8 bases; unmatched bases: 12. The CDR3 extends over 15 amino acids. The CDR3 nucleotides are TGTGCCAGCAGCCCAAGTCTAGCGGGTGCAAGTACGCAGTATTTT. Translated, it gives CASSPSLAGASTQYF.

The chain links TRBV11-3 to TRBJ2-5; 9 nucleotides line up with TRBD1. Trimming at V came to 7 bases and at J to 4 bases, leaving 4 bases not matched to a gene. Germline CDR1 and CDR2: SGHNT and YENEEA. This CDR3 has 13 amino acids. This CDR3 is CASTDRGGETQYF. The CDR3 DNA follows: TGTGCCAGCACCGACAGGGGGGGAGAGACCCAGTACTTC.

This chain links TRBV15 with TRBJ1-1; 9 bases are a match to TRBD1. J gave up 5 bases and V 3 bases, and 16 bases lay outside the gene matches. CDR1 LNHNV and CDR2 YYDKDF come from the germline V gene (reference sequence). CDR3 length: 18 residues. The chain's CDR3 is CATSRVGQGLPLDTEAFF. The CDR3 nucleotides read TGTGCCACCAGCAGGGTGGGACAGGGATTGCCCCTGGATACTGAAGCTTTCTTT.

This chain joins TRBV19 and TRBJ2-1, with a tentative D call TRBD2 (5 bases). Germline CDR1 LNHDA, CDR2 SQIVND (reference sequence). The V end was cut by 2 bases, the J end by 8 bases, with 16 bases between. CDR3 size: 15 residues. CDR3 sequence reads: CASSILASRDDEQFF. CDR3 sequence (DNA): TGTGCCAGTAGTATACTGGCCTCCCGGGATGATGAGCAGTTCTTC.

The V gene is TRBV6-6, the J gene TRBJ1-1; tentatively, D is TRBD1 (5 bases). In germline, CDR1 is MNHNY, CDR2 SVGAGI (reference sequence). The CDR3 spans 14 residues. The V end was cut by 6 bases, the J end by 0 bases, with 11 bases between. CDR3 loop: CASREGRVNTEAFF. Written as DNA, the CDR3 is TGTGCCAGCAGAGAAGGCAGGGTGAACACTGAAGCTTTCTTT.

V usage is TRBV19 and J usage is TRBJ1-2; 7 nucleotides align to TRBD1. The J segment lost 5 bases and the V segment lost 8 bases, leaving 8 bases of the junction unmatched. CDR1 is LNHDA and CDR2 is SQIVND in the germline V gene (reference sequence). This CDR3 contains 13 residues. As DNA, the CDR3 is TGTGCCAGTCATGACAGGGCCTCTTATGGCTACACCTTC. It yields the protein CASHDRASYGYTF.

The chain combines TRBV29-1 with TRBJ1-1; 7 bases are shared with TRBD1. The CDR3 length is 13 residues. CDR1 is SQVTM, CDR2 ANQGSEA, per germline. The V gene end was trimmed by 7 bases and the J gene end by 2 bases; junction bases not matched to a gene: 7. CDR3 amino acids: CSGATGRNTEAFF. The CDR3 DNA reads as TGCAGCGGTGCGACAGGGAGAAACACTGAAGCTTTCTTT. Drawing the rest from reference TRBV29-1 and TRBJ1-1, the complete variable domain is SAVISQKPSRDICQRGTSLTIQCQVDSQVTMMFWYRQQPGQSLTLIATANQGSEATYESGFVIDKFPISRPNLTFSTLTVSNMSPEDSSIYLCSGATGRNTEAFFGQGTRLTVV.

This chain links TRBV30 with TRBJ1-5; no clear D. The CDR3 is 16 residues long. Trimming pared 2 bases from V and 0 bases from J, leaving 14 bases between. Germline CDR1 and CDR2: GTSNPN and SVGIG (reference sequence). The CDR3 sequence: CAWSRGTTDSNQPQHF. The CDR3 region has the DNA TGTGCCTGGAGTCGCGGCACAACCGATAGCAATCAGCCCCAGCATTTT.

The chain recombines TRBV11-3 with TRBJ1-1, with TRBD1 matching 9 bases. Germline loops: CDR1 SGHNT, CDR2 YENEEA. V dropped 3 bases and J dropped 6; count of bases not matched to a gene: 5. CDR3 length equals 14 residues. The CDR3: CASSFTGGPAEAFF. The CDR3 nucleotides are TGTGCCAGCAGCTTTACAGGGGGCCCCGCTGAAGCTTTCTTT.

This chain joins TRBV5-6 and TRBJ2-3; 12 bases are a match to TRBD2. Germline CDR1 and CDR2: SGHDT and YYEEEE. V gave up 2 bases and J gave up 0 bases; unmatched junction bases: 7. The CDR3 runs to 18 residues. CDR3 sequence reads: CASSLQLAGGPSTDTQYF. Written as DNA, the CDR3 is TGTGCCAGCAGCTTACAGCTAGCGGGAGGGCCGAGCACAGATACGCAGTATTTT.

CDR3 nucleotide sequence: TGTGCCAGCAGTGACCTAGCGGGAGGGACCGGGGAGCTGTTTTTT. Its translation: CASSDLAGGTGELFF. V is TRBV25-1 and J is TRBJ2-2; 12 bases are a match to TRBD2. This CDR3 is 15 amino acids long. CDR1 MGHDK and CDR2 SYGVNS come from the germline V gene. Trimming took 3 bases from V and 5 from J; bases not matched to a gene: 1.

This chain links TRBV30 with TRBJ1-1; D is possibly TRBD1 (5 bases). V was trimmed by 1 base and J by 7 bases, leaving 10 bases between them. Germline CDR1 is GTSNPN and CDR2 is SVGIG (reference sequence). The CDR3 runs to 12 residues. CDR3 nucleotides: TGTGCCTGGAGTGAGCGGGGACTTGAAGCTTTCTTT. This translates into CAWSERGLEAFF.